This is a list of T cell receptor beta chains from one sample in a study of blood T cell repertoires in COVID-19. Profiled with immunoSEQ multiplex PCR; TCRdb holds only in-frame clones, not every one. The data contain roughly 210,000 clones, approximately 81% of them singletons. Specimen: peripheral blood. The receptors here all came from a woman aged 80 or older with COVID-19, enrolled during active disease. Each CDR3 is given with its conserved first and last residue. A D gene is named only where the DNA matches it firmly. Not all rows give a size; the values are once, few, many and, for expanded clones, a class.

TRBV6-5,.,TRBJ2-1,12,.,CASSPASRGQFF,TGTGCCAGCAGCCCGGCCTCCCGGGGGCAGTTCTTC
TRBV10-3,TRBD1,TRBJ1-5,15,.,CAIRPGTDSNQPQHF,TGTGCCATCAGACCCGGGACAGATAGCAATCAGCCCCAGCATTTT
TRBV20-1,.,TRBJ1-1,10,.,CSAPRVEAFF,TGCAGTGCCCCGAGGGTTGAAGCTTTCTTT
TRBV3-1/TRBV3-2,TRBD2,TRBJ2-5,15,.,CASSQEGGTRETQYF,TGTGCCAGCAGCCAAGAGGGGGGGACCCGAGAGACCCAGTACTTC
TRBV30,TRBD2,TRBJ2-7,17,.,CAWSTLAGGHSSYEQYF,TGTGCCTGGAGTACACTAGCGGGGGGCCATAGCTCCTACGAGCAGTACTTC
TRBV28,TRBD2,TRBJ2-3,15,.,CASSRLAGGADTQYF,TGTGCCAGCAGTCGGCTAGCGGGGGGGGCAGATACGCAGTATTTT
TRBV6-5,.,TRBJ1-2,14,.,CASSYLGGDYGYTF,TGTGCCAGCAGTTACTTGGGGGGGGACTATGGCTACACCTTC
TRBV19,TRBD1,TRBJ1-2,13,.,CASKGQGYYGYTF,TGTGCCAGTAAAGGACAGGGGTACTATGGCTACACCTTC
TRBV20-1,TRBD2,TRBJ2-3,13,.,CSASIAGADTQYF,TGCAGTGCTAGTATAGCGGGGGCAGATACGCAGTATTTT
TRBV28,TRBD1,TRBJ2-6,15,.,CASSSTGVGANVLTF,TGTGCCAGCAGTTCCACAGGGGTAGGGGCCAACGTCCTGACTTTC
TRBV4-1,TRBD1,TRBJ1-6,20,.,CASSQDYTGQGGTYNSPLHF,TGCGCCAGCAGCCAAGACTACACCGGACAGGGTGGCACCTATAATTCACCCCTCCACTTT
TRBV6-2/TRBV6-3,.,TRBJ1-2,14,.,CASSQTPTGGGYTF,TGTGCCAGCAGTCAGACCCCAACAGGTGGCGGCTACACCTTC
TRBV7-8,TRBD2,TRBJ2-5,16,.,CASSASLAGGRETQYF,TGTGCCAGCAGCGCCTCCTTAGCGGGGGGGAGAGAGACCCAGTACTTC
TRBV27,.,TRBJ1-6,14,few,CASSYTYPNSPLHF,TGTGCCAGCAGTTATACATACCCAAATTCACCCCTCCACTTT
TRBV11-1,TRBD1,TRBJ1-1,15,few,CASSLEGQGNTEAFF,TGTGCCAGCAGCTTAGAGGGACAGGGCAACACTGAAGCTTTCTTT
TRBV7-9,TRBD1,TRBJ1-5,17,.,CASSSNIDRDHDQPQHF,TGTGCCAGCAGCTCTAACATCGACAGGGATCATGATCAGCCCCAGCATTTT
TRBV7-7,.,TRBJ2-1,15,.,CASSQEGGANTEQFF,TGTGCTAGCAGCCAGGAGGGGGGGGCCAACACTGAGCAGTTCTTC
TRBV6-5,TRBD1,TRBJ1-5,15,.,CASSYNRGSKQPQHF,TGTGCCAGCAGTTACAACAGGGGGTCGAAGCAGCCCCAGCATTTT
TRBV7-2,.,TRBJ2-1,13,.,CASSLGQYNEQFF,TGTGCCAGCAGCTTAGGACAGTACAATGAGCAGTTCTTC
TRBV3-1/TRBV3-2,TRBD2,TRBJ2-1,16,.,CASSPIGAGGSNEQFF,TGTGCCAGCAGCCCCATTGGGGCGGGGGGTTCCAATGAGCAGTTCTTC
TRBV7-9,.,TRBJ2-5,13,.,CASSSRQGETQYF,TGTGCCAGCAGCTCCCGACAAGGAGAGACCCAGTACTTC
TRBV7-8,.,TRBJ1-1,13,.,CASSLGQEDEAFF,TGTGCCAGCAGCTTAGGACAGGAAGACGAAGCTTTCTTT
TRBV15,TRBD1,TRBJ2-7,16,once,CATSRDLDTGGYEQYF,TGTGCCACCAGCAGAGATCTTGACACAGGGGGGTACGAGCAGTACTTC
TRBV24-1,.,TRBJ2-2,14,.,CATSVRESTGELFF,TGTGCCACCAGTGTTAGGGAGAGCACCGGGGAGCTGTTTTTT
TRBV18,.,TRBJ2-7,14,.,CASSRGRGEYEQYF,TGTGCCAGCTCACGGGGCAGGGGGGAATACGAGCAGTACTTC
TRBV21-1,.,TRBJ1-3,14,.,CASSTRTGGDTIYF,TGTGCCAGCAGCACTAGGACAGGCGGGGACACCATATATTTT
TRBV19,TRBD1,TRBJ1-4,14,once,CASSSDRAGEKLFF,TGTGCCAGTAGCTCCGACAGGGCGGGGGAAAAACTGTTTTTT
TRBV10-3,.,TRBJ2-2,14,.,CVSGGAANTGELFF,TGTGTCTCCGGGGGAGCCGCGAACACCGGGGAGCTGTTTTTT
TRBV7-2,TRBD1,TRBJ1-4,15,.,CASSLTGAGREKLFF,TGTGCCAGCAGCCTGACAGGGGCTGGGCGGGAAAAACTGTTTTTT
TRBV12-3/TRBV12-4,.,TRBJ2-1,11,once,CASSRGIEQFF,TGTGCCAGCAGTAGGGGGATCGAGCAGTTCTTC
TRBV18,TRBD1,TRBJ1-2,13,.,CASSLDRVYGYTF,TGTGCCAGCTCTCTGGACAGGGTCTACGGCTACACCTTC
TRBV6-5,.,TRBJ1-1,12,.,CASRFGHTEAFF,TGTGCCAGCAGGTTTGGGCACACTGAAGCTTTCTTT
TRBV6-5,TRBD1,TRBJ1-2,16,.,CASSYGTGGRDYGYTF,TGTGCCAGCAGTTACGGGACAGGGGGCCGGGACTATGGCTACACCTTC
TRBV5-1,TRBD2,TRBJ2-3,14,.,CASGPGGGQDTQYF,TGCGCCAGCGGGCCGGGCGGGGGGCAGGATACGCAGTATTTT
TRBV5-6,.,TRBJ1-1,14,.,CASSLDVVNTEAFF,TGTGCCAGCAGCTTGGATGTAGTGAACACTGAAGCTTTCTTT
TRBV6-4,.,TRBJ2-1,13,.,CASSEVASNEQFF,TGTGCCAGCAGTGAGGTAGCGAGCAATGAGCAGTTCTTC
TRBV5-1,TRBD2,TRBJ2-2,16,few,CATRDLAGGNTGELFF,TGCGCCACTCGGGACCTAGCGGGGGGTAACACCGGGGAGCTGTTTTTT
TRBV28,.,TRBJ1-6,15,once,CASSTLGGDNSPLHF,TGTGCCAGCAGTACACTCGGAGGGGATAATTCACCCCTCCACTTT
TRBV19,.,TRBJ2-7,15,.,CASSISRTNPYEQYF,TGTGCCAGTAGTATCTCGAGGACTAACCCCTACGAGCAGTACTTC
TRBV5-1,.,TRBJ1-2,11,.,CASRVGGGYTF,TGCGCCAGCAGAGTCGGGGGTGGCTACACCTTC
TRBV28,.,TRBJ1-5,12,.,CASNGNFQPQHF,TGTGCCAGCAACGGTAATTTTCAGCCCCAGCATTTT
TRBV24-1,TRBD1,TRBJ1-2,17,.,CATSDPDRGQDLYGYTF,TGTGCCACCAGTGATCCGGACAGGGGACAAGATCTCTATGGCTACACCTTC